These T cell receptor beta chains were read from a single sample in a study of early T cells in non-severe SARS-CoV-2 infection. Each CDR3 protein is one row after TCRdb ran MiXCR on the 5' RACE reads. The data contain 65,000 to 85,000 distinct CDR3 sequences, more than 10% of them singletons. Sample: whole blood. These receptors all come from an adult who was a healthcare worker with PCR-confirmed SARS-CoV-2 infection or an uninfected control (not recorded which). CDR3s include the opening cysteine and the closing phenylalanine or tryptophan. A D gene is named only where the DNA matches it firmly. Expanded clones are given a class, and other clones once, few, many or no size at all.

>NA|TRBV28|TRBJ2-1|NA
CASGRQDLNEQFF
TGTGCCAGCGGACGACAGGATCTCAATGAGCAGTTCTTC
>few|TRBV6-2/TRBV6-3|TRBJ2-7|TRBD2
CASSYPASGSYEQYF
TGTGCCAGCAGTTACCCTGCTAGCGGGAGCTACGAGCAGTACTTC
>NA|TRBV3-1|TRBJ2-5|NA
CASSQDPHSIRETQYF
TGTGCCAGCAGCCAAGATCCCCACAGTATAAGAGAGACCCAGTACTTC
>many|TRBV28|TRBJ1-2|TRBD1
CASSFSRGRSGYTF
TGTGCCAGCAGTTTTAGCAGGGGGCGGTCTGGCTACACCTTC
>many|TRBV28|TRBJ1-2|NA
CASSLAGQPSYGYTF
TGTGCCAGCAGTTTAGCGGGCCAGCCTTCCTATGGCTACACCTTC
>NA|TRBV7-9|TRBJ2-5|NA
CASSSRRTEETQYF
TGTGCCAGCAGCTCCCGTCGGACAGAAGAGACCCAGTACTTC
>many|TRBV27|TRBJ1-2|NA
CASSRAGLRGDYGYTF
TGTGCCAGCAGCCGCGCGGGCCTCAGGGGCGACTATGGCTACACCTTC
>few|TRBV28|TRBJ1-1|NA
CASSPPPDRSTEAFF
TGTGCCAGCAGTCCGCCCCCCGACAGGAGCACTGAAGCTTTCTTT
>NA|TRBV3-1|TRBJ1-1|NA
CASSQEAVNTEAFF
TGTGCCAGCAGCCAAGAGGCGGTTAACACTGAAGCTTTCTTT
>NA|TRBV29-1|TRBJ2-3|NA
CSATSTDTQYF
TGCAGCGCGACCTCCACAGATACGCAGTATTTT
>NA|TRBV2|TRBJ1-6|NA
CASSSGQLANSPLHF
TGTGCCAGCAGTTCCGGTCAGCTTGCTAATTCACCCCTCCACTTT
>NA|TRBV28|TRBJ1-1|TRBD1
CASSFRTTGSRTEAFF
TGTGCCAGCAGTTTCCGTACGACAGGGTCGAGAACTGAAGCTTTCTTT
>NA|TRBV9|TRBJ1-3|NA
CASSPRQDSGNTIYF
TGTGCCAGCAGCCCAAGACAGGACTCTGGAAACACCATATATTTT
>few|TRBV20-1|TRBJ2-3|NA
CSAIPRVRPDTQYF
TGCAGTGCTATTCCGCGAGTTCGCCCAGATACGCAGTATTTT
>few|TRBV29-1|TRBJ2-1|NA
CSTRNYNEQFF
TGCAGCACCCGAAATTACAATGAGCAGTTCTTC
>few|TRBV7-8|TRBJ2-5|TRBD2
CASSWGLAGEETQYF
TGTGCCAGCAGCTGGGGACTAGCGGGGGAGGAGACCCAGTACTTC
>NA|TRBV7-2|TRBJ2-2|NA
CASSPRGADGELFF
TGTGCCAGCAGCCCCAGGGGGGCCGACGGGGAGCTGTTTTTT
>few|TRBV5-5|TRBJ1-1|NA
CASTVDILNTEAFF
TGTGCCAGCACGGTGGACATCCTGAACACTGAAGCTTTCTTT
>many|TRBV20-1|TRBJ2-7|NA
CSAGGHEYEQYF
TGCAGTGCTGGGGGGCATGAGTACGAGCAGTACTTC
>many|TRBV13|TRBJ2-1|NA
CASSLGTGGGSSYNEQFF
TGTGCCAGCAGCTTGGGGACCGGAGGGGGGAGCTCCTACAATGAGCAGTTCTTC
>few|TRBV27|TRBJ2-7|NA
CASSFDQGYEQYF
TGTGCCAGCTCATTTGACCAGGGGTACGAGCAGTACTTC
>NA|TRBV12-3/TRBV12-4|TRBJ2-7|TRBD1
CASSQDRGIDEQYF
TGTGCCAGCAGTCAGGACAGGGGAATTGACGAGCAGTACTTC
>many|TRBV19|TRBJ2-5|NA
CASSSPRETQYF
TGTGCCAGTAGTTCACCTCGGGAGACCCAGTACTTC
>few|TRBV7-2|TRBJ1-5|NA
CASSSITGFRLNQPQHF
TGTGCCAGCAGCTCTATAACAGGGTTCCGACTCAATCAGCCCCAGCATTTT
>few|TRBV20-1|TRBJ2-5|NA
CSARNQETQYF
TGCAGTGCCCGGAACCAAGAGACCCAGTACTTC
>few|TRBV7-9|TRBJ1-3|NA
CASSYDSISGNTIYF
TGTGCCAGCAGCTACGACAGTATCTCTGGAAACACCATATATTTT
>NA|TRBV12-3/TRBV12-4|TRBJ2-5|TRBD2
CASILARRGLAEQETQYF
TGTGCCAGCATCCTAGCGAGGCGAGGACTAGCAGAACAAGAGACCCAGTACTTC
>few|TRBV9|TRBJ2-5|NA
CASSVDGDIGETQYF
TGTGCCAGCAGCGTAGATGGGGATATCGGGGAGACCCAGTACTTC
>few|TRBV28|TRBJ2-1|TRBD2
CATNLGTTYNEQFF
TGTGCCACCAATTTGGGGACTACCTACAATGAGCAGTTCTTC
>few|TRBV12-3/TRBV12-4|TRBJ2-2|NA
CASSPRGDTGELFF
TGTGCCAGCAGCCCCCGAGGGGACACCGGGGAGCTGTTTTTT
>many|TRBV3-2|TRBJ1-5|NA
CASSQEGSHQPQHF
TGTGCCAGCAGCCAAGAGGGCAGCCATCAGCCCCAGCATTTT
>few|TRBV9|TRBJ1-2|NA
CASSQDGRLTWGYTF
TGTGCCAGCAGCCAAGACGGACGCCTCACATGGGGCTACACCTTC
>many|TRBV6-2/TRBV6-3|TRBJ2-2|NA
CASSYRGLPTGELFF
TGTGCCAGCAGTTATCGGGGGCTCCCCACCGGGGAGCTGTTTTTT
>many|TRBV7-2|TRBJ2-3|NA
CASSLVVDTQYF
TGTGCCAGCAGCTTAGTTGTGGATACGCAGTATTTT
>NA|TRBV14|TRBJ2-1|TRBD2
CASSPTVSGYYNEQFF
TGTGCCAGCAGCCCGACCGTTAGCGGGTACTACAATGAGCAGTTCTTC